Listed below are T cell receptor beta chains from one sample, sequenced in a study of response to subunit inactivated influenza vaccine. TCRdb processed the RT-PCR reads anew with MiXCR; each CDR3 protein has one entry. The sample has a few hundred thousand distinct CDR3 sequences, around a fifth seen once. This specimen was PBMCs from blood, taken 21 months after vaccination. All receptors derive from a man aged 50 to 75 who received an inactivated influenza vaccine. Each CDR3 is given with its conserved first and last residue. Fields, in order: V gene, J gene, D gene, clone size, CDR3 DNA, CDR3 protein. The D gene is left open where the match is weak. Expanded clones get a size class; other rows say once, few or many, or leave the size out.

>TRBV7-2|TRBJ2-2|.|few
TGTGCCAGCAGCCCTCTCGCACTAGCCGGGGTCGGGGAGCTGTTTTTT
CASSPLALAGVGELFF
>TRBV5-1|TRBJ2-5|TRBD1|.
TGCGCCAGCAGCCCGATTTTACAGGGGGGCGGAGAGACCCAGTACTTC
CASSPILQGGGETQYF
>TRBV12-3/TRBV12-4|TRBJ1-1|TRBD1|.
TGTGCCAGCAGTGCGGACAGGGGGCTCAGCTCCACTGAAGCTTTCTTT
CASSADRGLSSTEAFF
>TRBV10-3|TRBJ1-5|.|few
TGTGCCATCAGTGAGTCCGGCGGATCCAATCAGCCCCAGCATTTT
CAISESGGSNQPQHF
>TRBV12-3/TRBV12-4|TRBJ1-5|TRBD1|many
TGTGCCAGCAGTTTAGGGACAGGGGGTCAGCCCCAGCATTTT
CASSLGTGGQPQHF
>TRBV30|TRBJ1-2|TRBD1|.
TGTGCCTGGAGTGTGGCAGGGGGAATCTATGGCTACACCTTC
CAWSVAGGIYGYTF
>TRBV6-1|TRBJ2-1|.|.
TGTGCCAGCTGTCGGGGCAGCTCCTACAATGAGCAGTTCTTC
CASCRGSSYNEQFF
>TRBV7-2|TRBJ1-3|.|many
TGTGCCAGCAGCCTAAGGGTAGCCACTGGAAACACCATATATTTT
CASSLRVATGNTIYF
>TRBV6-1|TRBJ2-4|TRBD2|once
TGTGCCAGCAGTGAATTTACTAGCGGGGGGCAGTACTTC
CASSEFTSGGQYF
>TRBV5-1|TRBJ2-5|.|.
TGCGCCAGCAGCTCGAGTCCTCAGGGGAGTAGTGGAGAGACCCAGTACTTC
CASSSSPQGSSGETQYF
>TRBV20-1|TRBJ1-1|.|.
TGCAGTGCGCCCGTGGGCCCGAACACTGAAGCTTTCTTT
CSAPVGPNTEAFF
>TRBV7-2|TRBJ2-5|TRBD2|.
TGTGCCAGCAGCCGGACTAGCGGGGTACAAGAGACCCAGTACTTC
CASSRTSGVQETQYF
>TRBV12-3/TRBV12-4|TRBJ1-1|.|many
TGTGCCAGCAGTTTGGGGAATCTGGGCACTGAAGCTTTCTTT
CASSLGNLGTEAFF
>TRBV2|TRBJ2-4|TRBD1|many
TGTGCCAGCAGTGAGACAGGGACCAAAAACATTCAGTACTTC
CASSETGTKNIQYF
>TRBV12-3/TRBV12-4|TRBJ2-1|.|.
TGTGCCAGCAGTTTCGAGAGGGGACTCTACAATGAGCAGTTCTTC
CASSFERGLYNEQFF
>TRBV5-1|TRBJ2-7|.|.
TGCGCCAGCAGCTTCAACGAGCAGTACTTC
CASSFNEQYF
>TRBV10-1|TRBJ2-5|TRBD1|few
TGCGCCAGCAGTGAGTCGACCCGGGGTGAGGGGGCCTCCGAGACCCAGTACTTC
CASSESTRGEGASETQYF
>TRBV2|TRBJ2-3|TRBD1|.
TGTGCCAGCAGCGCCGACAGGGGAGTTGGAGATACGCAGTATTTT
CASSADRGVGDTQYF
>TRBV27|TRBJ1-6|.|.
TGTGCCAGCAGCCCACGGACGCGACTCGGTGATTCACCCCTCCACTTT
CASSPRTRLGDSPLHF
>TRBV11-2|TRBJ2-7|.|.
TGTGCCAGCAGCTCCTTGACAGGTTCCGAGCAGTACTTC
CASSSLTGSEQYF
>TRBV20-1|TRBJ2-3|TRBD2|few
TGCAGTGCTTGGACTAGCGGAGATACGCAGTATTTT
CSAWTSGDTQYF
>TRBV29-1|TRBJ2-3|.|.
TGCAGCGTTTCACTCCCTCTAGCAGCGTTTAGCACAGATACGCAGTATTTT
CSVSLPLAAFSTDTQYF
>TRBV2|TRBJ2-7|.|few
TGTGCCAGCAGTCCTTACCGGTCCCGTGGCGAGCAGTACTTC
CASSPYRSRGEQYF
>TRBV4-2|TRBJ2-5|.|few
TGTGCCAGCAGCCAAGAGGGTGAGGAGACCCAGTACTTC
CASSQEGEETQYF
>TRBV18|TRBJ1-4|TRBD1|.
TGTGCCAGCTCCTTCTCGGACGCGGGACAGGGCAGGGAAAAACTGTTTTTT
CASSFSDAGQGREKLFF